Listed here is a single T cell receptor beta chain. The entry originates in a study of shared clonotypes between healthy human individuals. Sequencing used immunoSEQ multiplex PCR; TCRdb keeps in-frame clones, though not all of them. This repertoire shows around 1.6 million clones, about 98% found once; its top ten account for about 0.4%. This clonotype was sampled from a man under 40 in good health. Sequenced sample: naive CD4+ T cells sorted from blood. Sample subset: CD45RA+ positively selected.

Written as DNA, the CDR3 is TGCGCCAGCAGTGATCCCGGGACTAGCGTGATGTCCCAGTACTTC. Translated: CASSDPGTSVMSQYF. The chain joins TRBV10-2 to TRBJ2-5; 10 bases match TRBD2. The CDR3 sequence is 15 residues long. The V segment lost 3 bases and the J segment 9 bases; nucleotides outside the gene matches: 10. Germline-derived CDR1 and CDR2 are WSHSY and SAAADI.